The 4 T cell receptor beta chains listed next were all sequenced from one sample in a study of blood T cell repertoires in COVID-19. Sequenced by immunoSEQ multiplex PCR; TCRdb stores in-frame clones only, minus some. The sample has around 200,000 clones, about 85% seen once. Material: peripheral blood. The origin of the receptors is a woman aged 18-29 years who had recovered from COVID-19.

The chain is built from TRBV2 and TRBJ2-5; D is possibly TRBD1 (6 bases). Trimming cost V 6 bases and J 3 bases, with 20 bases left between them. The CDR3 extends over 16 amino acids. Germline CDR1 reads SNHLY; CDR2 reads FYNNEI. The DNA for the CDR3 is TGTGCCAGCAGGGGGGCGCGAGGCTCTCCAGAAGAGACCCAGTACTTC. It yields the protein CASRGARGSPEETQYF.

The CDR3 coding sequence is TGTGCCAGCAGCGTAGCGGGGGGGCCCGGGGAGCAGTACTTC. This translates into CASSVAGGPGEQYF. V usage is TRBV9 and J usage is TRBJ2-7, with 8 bases identical to TRBD2. CDR1 and CDR2 from the germline V gene are SGDLS and YYNGEE. V dropped 0 bases and J dropped 7; count of bases not matched to a gene: 6. The CDR3 runs 14 residues.

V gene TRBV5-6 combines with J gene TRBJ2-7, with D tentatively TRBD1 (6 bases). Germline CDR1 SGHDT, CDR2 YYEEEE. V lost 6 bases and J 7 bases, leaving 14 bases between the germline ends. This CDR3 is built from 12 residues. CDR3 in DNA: TGTGCCAGCACCTACCAACAGGGTGAGCAGTACTTC. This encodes CASTYQQGEQYF.

CDR3 nucleotides: TGTGCCAGTAGTATTTCGGGACAGGGGGCCACTCATGGCTACACCTTC. Its protein product is CASSISGQGATHGYTF. The chain uses TRBV19 and TRBJ1-2, with 12 bases aligning to TRBD1. The V and J ends lost 3 bases and 6 bases, in that order; junction bases with no gene match: 8. The CDR3 runs to 16 residues. Germline lookup yields CDR1 LNHDA and CDR2 SQIVND (reference sequence).